This T cell receptor beta chain stems from a study of cytomegalovirus exposure and HLA in healthy donors. Findings and limits, study-wide: The study put under 200 TCR beta chains on its list as cytomegalovirus-associated.

The V end lost 6 bases, the J end lost 6 bases, and 12 bases lay between the germline ends. The CDR3 is made up of 13 amino acids. The germline CDR1 and CDR2 sequences are MDHEN and SYDVKM. Researchers ran the PCR with 60 Vbeta and 13 Jbeta primers. Repertoires were generated with immunoSEQ multiplex PCR, while TCRdb's copy carries only in-frame clones and drops some. Here the sample spans over 95,000 clones, 60% to 80% being singletons. Points on this clone: No antigen is known for it.

Source material: PBMCs. V is TRBV28 and J is TRBJ1-5, with D unclear. The clonotype was recovered from a man aged 18-30 years in good health and CMV-seropositive. The CDR3 is CASREGTAQPQHF. The CDR3 coding sequence is TGTGCCAGCAGAGAGGGTACCGCTCAGCCCCAGCATTTT.